These 11 T cell receptor beta chains came from one sample sequenced in a study of vaccination effects on CD4 cells after COVID-19. Method: immunoSEQ multiplex PCR; TCRdb's copy keeps in-frame clones and lacks some. The repertoire consists of about 66,000 clones, with around 80% occurring once and the leading ten covering 2% to 3%. These receptors lack a known antigen. Isolation of CD4+ T cells took place after 10 days of culture. Either the mRNA-1273 or the BNT162b2 vaccine was given to participants as two doses. Sequenced material: CD4+ T cells from PBMCs cultured without peptide, taken after COVID-19 vaccination. These receptors all come from a human donor who received a COVID-19 vaccine.

The V gene is TRBV4-1, the J gene TRBJ2-7; tentatively, D is TRBD2 (5 bases). Germline CDR1 and CDR2: MGHRA and YSYEKL. With 1 base removed from V and 5 bases from J, the gap between germline ends came to 15 bases. CDR3 length: 15 amino acids. The DNA for the CDR3 is TGCGCCAGCAGCCAAGTAGGCCACCGAGCGGACGAGCAGTACGTC. It specifies CASSQVGHRADEQYV.

The chain has TRBV5-1 and TRBJ2-1, with D maybe TRBD1 (5 bases). Germline assignment: CDR1 SGHRS and CDR2 YFSETQ. V lost 5 bases and J lost 6, with 15 bases in between. The CDR3 sequence is 14 residues long. The chain's CDR3 is CASRATRDGNEQFF. As DNA, the CDR3 is TGCGCCAGCAGAGCTACCAGGGATGGCAATGAGCAGTTCTTC.

The chain combines TRBV11-2 with TRBJ2-3, with D hard to call. The ends were cut back, 3 bases at V and 5 bases at J, with 6 bases in the middle. The CDR3 totals 12 residues. Germline V gene lookup returns CDR1 SGHAT and CDR2 FQNNGV. The CDR3 loop reads CASSFLGDTQYF. CDR3 nucleotides: TGTGCCAGCAGCTTCCTGGGAGATACGCAGTATTTT.

The CDR3, as DNA: TGCGCCAGCAGTTCCTCTCCGGGGACTAATGAAAAACTGTTTTTT. This codes for CASSSSPGTNEKLFF. The genes are TRBV5-1 and TRBJ1-4; D not resolved. The CDR3 spans 15 residues. CDR1 and CDR2 (germline): SGHRS, YFSETQ. Trimming cost V 5 bases and J 2 bases, with 13 bases left between them. Drawing the rest from reference TRBV5-1 and TRBJ1-4, the complete variable domain is KAGVTQTPRYLIKTRGQQVTLSCSPISGHRSVSWYQQTPGQGLQFLFEYFSETQRNKGNFPGRFSGRQFSNSRSEMNVSTLELGDSALYLCASSSSPGTNEKLFFGSGTQLSVL.

This clone has a single count. The rearrangement uses TRBV6-5 and TRBJ1-6; D is unclear. This CDR3 region has 14 residues. Germline CDR1 reads MNHEY; CDR2 reads SVGAGI. V was pared by 6 bases and J by 6 bases, with 12 bases between. The chain's CDR3 is CASSLVEFNSPLHF. The CDR3, as DNA: TGTGCCAGCAGCCTGGTGGAGTTTAATTCACCCCTCCACTTT.

This sequence joins TRBV19 and TRBJ1-1; D unclear. CDR1 and CDR2 from the germline V gene are LNHDA and SQIVND (reference sequence). The length of the CDR3 is 14 residues. The V and J ends lost 3 bases and 0 bases respectively, with 8 bases between them. CDR3 in amino acids: CASSIGGLNTEAFF. The CDR3 coding sequence is TGTGCCAGTAGTATCGGAGGGCTGAACACTGAAGCTTTCTTT. The complete variable domain, with remaining parts taken from reference TRBV19 and TRBJ1-1, reads DGGITQSPKYLFRKEGQNVTLSCEQNLNHDAMYWYRQDPGQGLRLIYYSQIVNDFQKGDIAEGYSVSREKKESFPLTVTSAQKNPTAFYLCASSIGGLNTEAFFGQGTRLTVV.

This clone was seen more than once but under ten times. The gene calls are TRBV21-1 and TRBJ1-2; the table names TRBD1, a call not compared with the DNA. TRBV21-1 has pseudogene status. The CDR3 totals 14 residues. CDR3 in amino acids: CASGLQGVLYGYTF. The CDR3 bases are TGTGCCAGCGGGCTGCAAGGGGTACTCTATGGCTACACCTTC.

The CDR3 nucleotides read TGTGCCTGGAGTGTAGCCAGGGGGTCACAAGAGACCCAGTACTTC. Its protein is CAWSVARGSQETQYF. The chain employs TRBV30 and TRBJ2-5, with 7 bases matching TRBD1. The CDR3 extends over 15 amino acids. V lost 0 bases and J lost 2; bases outside the gene matches: 6. The germline gives CDR1 GTSNPN, CDR2 SVGIG (reference sequence).

This chain links TRBV12-3 or TRBV12-4 with TRBJ1-3; D is perhaps TRBD1 (6 bases). The CDR3 contains 13 residues. Trimming left V 11 bases short and J 1 base short, with 12 bases between. The CDR3 loop is CAFRQASGNTIYF. CDR3 DNA: TGTGCCTTTCGACAGGCGTCTGGAAACACCATATATTTT.

The chain carries TRBV12-5 and TRBJ2-5, with a weak D call TRBD1 (6 bases). Between the trimmed V and J ends, which lost 0 bases and 6 bases, there was a span of 11 bases. CDR3 length equals 14 residues. Germline-derived CDR1 and CDR2 are LGHNT and FRNRAP. The CDR3 region is CASGLVQQGKTQYF. DNA of the CDR3: TGTGCTAGTGGTTTGGTACAACAGGGCAAGACCCAGTACTTC.

V is TRBV24-1 and J is TRBJ2-1; 9 nucleotides line up with TRBD2. This CDR3 comprises 17 residues. V shed 4 bases and J 6 bases; nucleotides not matched to a gene: 12. The germline V gene has CDR1 KGHDR and CDR2 SFDVKD. CDR3 region: CATSDPNLAGNLNEQFF. In DNA, the CDR3 is TGTGCCACCAGTGACCCCAACCTAGCGGGGAACCTCAATGAGCAGTTCTTC.